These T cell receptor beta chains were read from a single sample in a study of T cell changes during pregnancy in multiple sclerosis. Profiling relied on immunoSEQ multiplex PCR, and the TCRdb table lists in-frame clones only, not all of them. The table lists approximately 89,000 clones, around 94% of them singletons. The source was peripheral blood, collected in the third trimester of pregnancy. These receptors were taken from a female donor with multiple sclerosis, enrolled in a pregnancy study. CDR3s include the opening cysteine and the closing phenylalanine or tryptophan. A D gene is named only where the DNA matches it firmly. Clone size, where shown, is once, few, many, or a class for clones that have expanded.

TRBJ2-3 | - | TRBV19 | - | CASRREHQVLTDTQYF | TGTGCCAGTAGGCGGGAACACCAGGTACTCACAGATACGCAGTATTTT
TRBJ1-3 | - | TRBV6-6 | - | CASTLTGLSGNTIYF | TGTGCCAGCACTTTGACAGGCCTCTCTGGAAACACCATATATTTT
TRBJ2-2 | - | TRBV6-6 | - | CASSYQGGVNTGELFF | TGTGCCAGCAGTTACCAGGGGGGCGTGAACACCGGGGAGCTGTTTTTT
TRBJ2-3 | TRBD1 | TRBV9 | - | CASSARDRGTDTQYF | TGTGCCAGCAGCGCCCGGGACAGGGGCACAGATACGCAGTATTTT
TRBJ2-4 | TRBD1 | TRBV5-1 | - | CASSSYRGPGKNIQYF | TGCGCCAGCAGCTCATACAGGGGGCCGGGCAAAAACATTCAGTACTTC
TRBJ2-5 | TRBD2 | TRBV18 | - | CASSPRGTSGLGETQYF | TGTGCCAGCTCACCAAGAGGTACTAGCGGCTTGGGAGAGACCCAGTACTTC
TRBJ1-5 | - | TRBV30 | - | CAFQGRNQPQHF | TGTGCCTTTCAGGGGCGCAATCAGCCCCAGCATTTT
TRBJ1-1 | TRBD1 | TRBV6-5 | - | CASSSGQPPTEAFF | TGTGCCAGCAGCTCGGGACAGCCGCCCACTGAAGCTTTCTTT
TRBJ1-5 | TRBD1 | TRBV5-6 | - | CASSLESGGGQPQHF | TGTGCCAGCAGCTTGGAATCAGGGGGCGGTCAGCCCCAGCATTTT
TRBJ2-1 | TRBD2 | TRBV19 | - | CASKLLAVSYNEQFF | TGTGCCAGTAAATTACTAGCGGTGTCCTACAATGAGCAGTTCTTC
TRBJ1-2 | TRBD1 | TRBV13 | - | CASSPGTGRAYGYTF | TGTGCCAGCAGCCCAGGGACAGGGCGTGCCTATGGCTACACCTTC
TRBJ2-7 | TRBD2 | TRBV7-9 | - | CASSQLADLTYEQYF | TGTGCCAGCAGCCAACTAGCGGACTTGACCTACGAGCAGTACTTC
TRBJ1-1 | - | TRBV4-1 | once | CASSRGGSGNTEAFF | TGCGCCAGCAGTCGGGGGGGTTCGGGGAACACTGAAGCTTTCTTT
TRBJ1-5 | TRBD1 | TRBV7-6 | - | CASSLDLGQGGNQPQHF | TGTGCCAGCAGCTTAGACTTGGGACAGGGTGGCAATCAGCCCCAGCATTTT
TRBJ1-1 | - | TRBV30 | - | CAWSGRGNTEAFF | TGTGCCTGGAGTGGCAGGGGGAACACTGAAGCTTTCTTT
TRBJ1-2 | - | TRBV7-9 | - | CASSWGGDWDF | TGTGCCAGCAGCTGGGGGGGAGACTGGGACTTC
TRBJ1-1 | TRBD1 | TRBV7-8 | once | CASSLKGTGIFAEAFF | TGTGCCAGCAGCTTGAAGGGGACAGGGATTTTCGCTGAAGCTTTCTTT
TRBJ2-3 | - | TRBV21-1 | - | CASSKGRLTRPSTDTQYF | TGTGCCAGCAGCAAAGGGAGGTTAACACGTCCTAGCACAGATACGCAGTATTTT
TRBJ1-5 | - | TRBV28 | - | CASSSSGTLHQPQHF | TGTGCCAGCAGTTCAAGCGGGACACTTCATCAGCCCCAGCATTTT
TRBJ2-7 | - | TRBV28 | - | CASSSAPGYEQYF | TGTGCCAGCAGCTCCGCGCCGGGATACGAGCAGTACTTC
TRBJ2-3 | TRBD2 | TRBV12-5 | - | CASGLVLAGVADTQYF | TGTGCTAGTGGTTTGGTTCTAGCGGGAGTCGCAGATACGCAGTATTTT
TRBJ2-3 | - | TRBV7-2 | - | CASSSDYITDTQYF | TGTGCCAGCAGCTCGGACTATATCACAGATACGCAGTATTTT
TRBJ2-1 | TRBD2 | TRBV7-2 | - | CASRRGAGSNEQFF | TGTGCCAGCAGGCGGGGGGCGGGATCTAATGAGCAGTTCTTC
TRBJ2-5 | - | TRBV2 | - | CASRDWETQYF | TGTGCCAGCAGGGACTGGGAGACCCAGTACTTC
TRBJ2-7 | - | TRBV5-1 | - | CASSPGLTNYEQYF | TGCGCCAGCAGCCCTGGACTAACGAACTACGAGCAGTACTTC
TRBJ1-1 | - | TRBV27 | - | CASSLIAGISTEAFF | TGTGCCAGCAGTTTAATCGCAGGGATAAGCACTGAAGCTTTCTTT
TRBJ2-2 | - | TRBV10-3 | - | CASRGLNTGELFF | TGTGCCAGCCGAGGCCTAAACACCGGGGAGCTGTTTTTT
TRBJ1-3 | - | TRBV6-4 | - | CASSAKGANGNTIYF | TGTGCCAGCAGTGCGAAAGGGGCGAATGGAAACACCATATATTTT
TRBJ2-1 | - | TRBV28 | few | CASSRGQYNEQFF | TGTGCCAGCAGTCGTGGACAGTACAATGAGCAGTTCTTC
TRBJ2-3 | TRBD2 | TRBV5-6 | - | CASSLGLAGGDTQYF | TGTGCCAGCAGCTTGGGACTAGCGGGAGGGGATACGCAGTATTTT
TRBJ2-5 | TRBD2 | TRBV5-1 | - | CASRGEFGETQYF | TGCGCCAGCCGGGGGGAATTTGGGGAGACCCAGTACTTC
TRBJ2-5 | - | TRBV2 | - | CASSVGLARGETQYF | TGTGCCAGCAGTGTCGGGCTAGCGCGAGGGGAGACCCAGTACTTC
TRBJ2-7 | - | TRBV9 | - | CASSVTGFTYEQYF | TGTGCCAGCAGCGTCACAGGGTTTACCTACGAGCAGTACTTC
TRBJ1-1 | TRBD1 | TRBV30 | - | CAWSFRTGDRAFF | TGTGCCTGGAGTTTTAGGACAGGGGATAGAGCTTTCTTT
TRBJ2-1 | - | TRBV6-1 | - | CASTLSVSSYNEQFF | TGTGCCAGCACTCTTAGCGTTAGCTCCTACAATGAGCAGTTCTTC
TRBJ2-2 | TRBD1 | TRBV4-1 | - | CASSETGVNGELFF | TGCGCCAGCAGCGAGACAGGGGTTAACGGGGAGCTGTTTTTT
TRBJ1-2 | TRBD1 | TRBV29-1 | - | CSADRTNYGYTF | TGCAGCGCGGACAGGACCAACTATGGCTACACCTTC
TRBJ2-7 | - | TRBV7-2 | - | CASSLASHYEQYF | TGTGCCAGCAGCTTAGCGAGCCACTACGAGCAGTACTTC
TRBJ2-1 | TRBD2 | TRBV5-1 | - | CASSLIAGGPWDEQFF | TGCGCCAGCAGCTTAATAGCGGGAGGGCCTTGGGATGAGCAGTTCTTC
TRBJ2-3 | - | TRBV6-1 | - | CASSAQQGRADTQYF | TGTGCCAGCAGTGCCCAACAGGGTAGGGCAGATACGCAGTATTTT
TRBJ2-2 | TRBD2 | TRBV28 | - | CASSLYSSGVTGELFF | TGTGCCAGCAGTTTATATTCTAGCGGGGTAACCGGGGAGCTGTTTTTT
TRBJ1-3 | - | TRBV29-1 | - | CSVGEPQGSGNTIYF | TGCAGCGTTGGCGAACCCCAGGGTTCTGGAAACACCATATATTTT
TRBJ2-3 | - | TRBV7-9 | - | CASGATDTQYF | TGTGCCAGCGGAGCGACAGATACGCAGTATTTT
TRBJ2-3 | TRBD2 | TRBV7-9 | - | CASSMGLAGSGADTQYF | TGTGCCAGCAGCATGGGACTAGCGGGATCCGGGGCAGATACGCAGTATTTT
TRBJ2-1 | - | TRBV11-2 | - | CASSLDATSSYNEQFF | TGTGCCAGCAGCTTAGACGCGACTAGCTCCTACAATGAGCAGTTCTTC